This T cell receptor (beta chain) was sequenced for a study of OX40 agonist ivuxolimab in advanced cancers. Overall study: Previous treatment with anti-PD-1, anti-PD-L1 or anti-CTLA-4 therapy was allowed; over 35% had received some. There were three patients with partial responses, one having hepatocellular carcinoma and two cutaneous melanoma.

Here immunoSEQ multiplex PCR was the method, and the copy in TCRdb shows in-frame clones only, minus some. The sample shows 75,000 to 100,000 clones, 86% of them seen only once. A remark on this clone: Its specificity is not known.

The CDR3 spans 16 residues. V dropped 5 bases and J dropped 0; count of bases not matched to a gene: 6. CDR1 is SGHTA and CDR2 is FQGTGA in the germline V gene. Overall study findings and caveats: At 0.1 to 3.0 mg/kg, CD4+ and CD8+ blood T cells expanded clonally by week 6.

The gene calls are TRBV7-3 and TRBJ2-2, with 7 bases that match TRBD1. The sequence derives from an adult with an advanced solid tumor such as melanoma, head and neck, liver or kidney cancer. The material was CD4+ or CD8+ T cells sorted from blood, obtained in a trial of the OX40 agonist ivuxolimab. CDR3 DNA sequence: TGTGCCAGCAGCCAAGCCGGGACAGCGAACACCGGGGAGCTGTTTTTT. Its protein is CASSQAGTANTGELFF.